Listed here is a single T cell receptor beta chain. The CDR3 is 15 amino acids. Deletions cut 7 bases from V and 0 bases from J, with 14 bases between. CDR1 SEHNR and CDR2 FQNEAQ come from the germline V gene (reference sequence). In the original processing: Quantification of nucleated cells was approximated via reference gene primer amplification. Generated by immunoSEQ multiplex PCR, the TCRdb table keeps only in-frame clones and is missing some. The V and J calls and clone size come from that table; D and trimming were worked out from the DNA. The data hold approximately 70,000 clones, with around four fifths observed a single time. The data were obtained in a study of blood T cell repertoires in COVID-19. On the study more broadly: Researchers got acute and convalescent COVID-19 samples from the United States, Italy and Spain. Sources were T cells, B-cell-depleted T cells, or PBMCs; the material itself was cDNA or gDNA.

During active infection, Seattle patients enrolled and were then monitored through disease. The specimen sequenced was peripheral blood. The clonotype was recovered from a man in his sixties with COVID-19, enrolled during active disease. V gene TRBV7-9 combines with J gene TRBJ2-3, with D possibly TRBD1 on 6 matching bases. The CDR3 here is CASTSTRGSTDTQYF. The CDR3 DNA follows: TGTGCCAGCACCTCAACCAGGGGTAGCACAGATACGCAGTATTTT.